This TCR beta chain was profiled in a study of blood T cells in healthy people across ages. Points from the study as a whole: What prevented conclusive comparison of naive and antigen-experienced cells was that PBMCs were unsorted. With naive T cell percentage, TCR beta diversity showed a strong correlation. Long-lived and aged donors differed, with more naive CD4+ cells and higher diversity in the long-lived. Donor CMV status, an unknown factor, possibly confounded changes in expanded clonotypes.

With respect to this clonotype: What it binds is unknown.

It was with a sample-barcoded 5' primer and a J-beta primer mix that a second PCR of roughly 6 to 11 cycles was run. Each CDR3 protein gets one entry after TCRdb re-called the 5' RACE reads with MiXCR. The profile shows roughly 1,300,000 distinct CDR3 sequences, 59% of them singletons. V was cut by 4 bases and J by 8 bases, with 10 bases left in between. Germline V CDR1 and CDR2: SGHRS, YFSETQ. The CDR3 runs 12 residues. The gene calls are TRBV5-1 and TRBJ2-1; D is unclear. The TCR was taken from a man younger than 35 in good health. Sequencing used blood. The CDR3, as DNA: TGCGCCAGCAGCGAGGACCTAGATGAGCAGTTCTTC. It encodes CASSEDLDEQFF. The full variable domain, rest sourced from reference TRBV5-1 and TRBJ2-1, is KAGVTQTPRYLIKTRGQQVTLSCSPISGHRSVSWYQQTPGQGLQFLFEYFSETQRNKGNFPGRFSGRQFSNSRSEMNVSTLELGDSALYLCASSEDLDEQFFGPGTRLTVL.